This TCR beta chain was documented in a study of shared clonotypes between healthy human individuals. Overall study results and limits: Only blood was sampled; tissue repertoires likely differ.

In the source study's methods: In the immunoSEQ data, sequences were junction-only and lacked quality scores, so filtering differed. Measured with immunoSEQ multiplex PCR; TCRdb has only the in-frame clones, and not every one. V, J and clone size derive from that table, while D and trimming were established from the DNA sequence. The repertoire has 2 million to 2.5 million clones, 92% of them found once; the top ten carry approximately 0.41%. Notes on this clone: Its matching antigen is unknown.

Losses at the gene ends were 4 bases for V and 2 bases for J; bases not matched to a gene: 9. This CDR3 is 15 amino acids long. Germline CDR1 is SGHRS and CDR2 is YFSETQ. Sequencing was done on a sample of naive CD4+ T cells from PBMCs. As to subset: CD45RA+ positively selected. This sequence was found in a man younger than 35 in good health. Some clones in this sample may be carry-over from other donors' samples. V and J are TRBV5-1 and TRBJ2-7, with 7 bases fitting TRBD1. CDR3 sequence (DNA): TGCGCCAGCAGCCCCCGAGGACAGGTACCCTACGAGCAGTACTTC. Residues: CASSPRGQVPYEQYF.